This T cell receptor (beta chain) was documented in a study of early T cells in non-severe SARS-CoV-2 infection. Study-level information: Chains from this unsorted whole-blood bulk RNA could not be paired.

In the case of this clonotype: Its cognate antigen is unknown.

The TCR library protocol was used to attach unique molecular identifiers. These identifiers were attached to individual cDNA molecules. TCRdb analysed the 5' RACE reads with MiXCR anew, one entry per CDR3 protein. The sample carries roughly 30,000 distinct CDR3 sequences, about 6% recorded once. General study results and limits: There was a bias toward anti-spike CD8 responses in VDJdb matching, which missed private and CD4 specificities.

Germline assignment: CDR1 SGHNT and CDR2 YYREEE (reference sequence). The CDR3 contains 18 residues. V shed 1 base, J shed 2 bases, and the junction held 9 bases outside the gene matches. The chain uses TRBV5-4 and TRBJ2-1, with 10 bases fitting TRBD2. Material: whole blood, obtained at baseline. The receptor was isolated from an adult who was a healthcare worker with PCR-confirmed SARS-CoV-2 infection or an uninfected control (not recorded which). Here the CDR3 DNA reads TGTGCCAGCAGCTTGTTACTAGCGGGAAAAGCCGCCTACAATGAGCAGTTCTTC. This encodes CASSLLLAGKAAYNEQFF.